This T cell receptor (beta chain) was found in a study of blood T cell repertoires in COVID-19. Study-level information: PBMCs, B-cell-depleted T cells, or T cells were the source of the cDNA or gDNA that made up the material.

The assay was immunoSEQ multiplex PCR, and TCRdb's table has in-frame clones only and misses some. The data hold under 400,000 clones, with about 90% observed a single time. V was clipped by 0 bases and J by 4 bases, with 16 bases between them. CDR3 length equals 17 residues. CDR1 PRHDT and CDR2 FYEKMQ come from the germline V gene (reference sequence). The clonotype was recovered from a woman in her thirties who had been exposed to COVID-19. Sequences were obtained from PBMCs or T cells enriched from blood (not recorded which). This chain links TRBV13 with TRBJ2-1; D possibly corresponds to TRBD2 (6 bases). The CDR3 reads CASSLGLTASVYNEQFF. DNA for the CDR3: TGTGCCAGCAGCTTAGGCCTGACGGCTAGCGTATACAATGAGCAGTTCTTC.